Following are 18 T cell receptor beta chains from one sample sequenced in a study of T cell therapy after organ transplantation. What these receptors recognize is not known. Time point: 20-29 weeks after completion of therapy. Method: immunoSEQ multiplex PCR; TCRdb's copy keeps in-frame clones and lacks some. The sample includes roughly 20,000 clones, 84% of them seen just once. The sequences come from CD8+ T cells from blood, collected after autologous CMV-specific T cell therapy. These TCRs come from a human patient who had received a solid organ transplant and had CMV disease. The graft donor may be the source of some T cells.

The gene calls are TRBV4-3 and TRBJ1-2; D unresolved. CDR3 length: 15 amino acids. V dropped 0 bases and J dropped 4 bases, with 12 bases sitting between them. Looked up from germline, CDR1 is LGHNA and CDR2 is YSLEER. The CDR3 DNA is TGCGCCAGCAGCCAAGATACTAAGGGATTCTATGGCTACACCTTC. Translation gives CASSQDTKGFYGYTF.

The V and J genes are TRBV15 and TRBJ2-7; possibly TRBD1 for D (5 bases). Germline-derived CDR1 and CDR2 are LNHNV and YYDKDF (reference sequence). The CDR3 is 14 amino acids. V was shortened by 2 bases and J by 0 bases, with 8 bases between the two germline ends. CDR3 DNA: TGTGCCACCAGCAGACAGGACACCTCCTACGAGCAGTACTTC. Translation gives CATSRQDTSYEQYF.

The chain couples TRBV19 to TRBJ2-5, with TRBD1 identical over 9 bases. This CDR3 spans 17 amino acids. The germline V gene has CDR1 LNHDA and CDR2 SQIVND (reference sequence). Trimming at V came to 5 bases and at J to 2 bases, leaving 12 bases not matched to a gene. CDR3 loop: CASSSPLQGALQETQYF. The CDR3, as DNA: TGTGCCAGTAGTTCGCCGCTACAGGGGGCCCTACAAGAGACCCAGTACTTC.

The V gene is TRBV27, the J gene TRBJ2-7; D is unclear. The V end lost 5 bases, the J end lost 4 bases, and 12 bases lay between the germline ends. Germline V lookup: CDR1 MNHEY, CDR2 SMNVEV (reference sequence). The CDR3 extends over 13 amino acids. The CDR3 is CASSPTLGYEQYF. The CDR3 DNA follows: TGTGCCAGCAGTCCGACCCTAGGATACGAGCAGTACTTC.

In DNA, the CDR3 is TGTGCCAGCTCACCAGCGGTCCCCGGGACAGGTTCCTACGAGCAGTACTTC. Protein sequence: CASSPAVPGTGSYEQYF. V usage is TRBV18 and J usage is TRBJ2-7; 8 bases line up with TRBD1. The germline V gene has CDR1 KGHSH and CDR2 LQKENI. CDR3 length: 17 residues. Trimming removed 2 bases from V and 1 base from J; junction bases left unmatched: 10.

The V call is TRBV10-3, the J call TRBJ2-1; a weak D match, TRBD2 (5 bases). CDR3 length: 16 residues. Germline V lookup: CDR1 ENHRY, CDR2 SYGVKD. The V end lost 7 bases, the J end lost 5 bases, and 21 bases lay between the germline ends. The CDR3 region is CAINSVDGGRNNEQFF. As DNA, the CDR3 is TGTGCCATCAACTCTGTTGATGGAGGTCGGAACAATGAGCAGTTCTTC.

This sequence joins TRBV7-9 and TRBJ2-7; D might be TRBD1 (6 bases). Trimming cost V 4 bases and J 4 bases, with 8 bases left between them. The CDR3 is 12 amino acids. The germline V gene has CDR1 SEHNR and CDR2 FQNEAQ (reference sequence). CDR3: CASSYREYEQYF. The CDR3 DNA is TGTGCCAGCAGCTACAGGGAGTACGAGCAGTACTTC.

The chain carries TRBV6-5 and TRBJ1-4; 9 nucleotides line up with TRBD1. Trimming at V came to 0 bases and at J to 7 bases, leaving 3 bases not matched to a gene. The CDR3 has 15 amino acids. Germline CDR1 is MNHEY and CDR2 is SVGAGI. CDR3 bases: TGTGCCAGCAGTTACTCCGGGACAGGGAGTGAAAAACTGTTTTTT. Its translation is CASSYSGTGSEKLFF.

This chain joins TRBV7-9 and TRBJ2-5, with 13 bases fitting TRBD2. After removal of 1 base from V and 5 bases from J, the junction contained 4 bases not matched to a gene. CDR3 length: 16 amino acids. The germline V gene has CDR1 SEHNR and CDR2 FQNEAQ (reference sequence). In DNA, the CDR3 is TGTGCCAGCAGCTTAGTTTGGACTAGCGGGAGTGAGACCCAGTACTTC. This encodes CASSLVWTSGSETQYF.

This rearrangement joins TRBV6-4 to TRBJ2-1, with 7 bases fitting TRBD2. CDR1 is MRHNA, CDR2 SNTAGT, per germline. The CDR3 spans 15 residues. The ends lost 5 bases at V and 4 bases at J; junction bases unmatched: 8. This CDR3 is CASSYGGSLYNEQFF. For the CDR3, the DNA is TGTGCCAGCAGTTACGGCGGGAGCCTTTACAATGAGCAGTTCTTC.

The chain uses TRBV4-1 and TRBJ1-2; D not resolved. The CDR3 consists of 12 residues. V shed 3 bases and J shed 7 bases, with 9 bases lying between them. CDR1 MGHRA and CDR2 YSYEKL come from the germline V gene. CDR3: CASSQLWGGYTF. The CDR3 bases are TGCGCCAGCAGCCAGCTCTGGGGTGGCTACACCTTC.

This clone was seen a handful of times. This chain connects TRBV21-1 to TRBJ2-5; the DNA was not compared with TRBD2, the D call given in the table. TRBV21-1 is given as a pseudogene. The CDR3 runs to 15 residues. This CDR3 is CASSKGRSRGETQYF. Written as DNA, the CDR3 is TGTGCCAGCAGCAAAGGAAGGAGTCGGGGAGAGACCCAGTACTTC.

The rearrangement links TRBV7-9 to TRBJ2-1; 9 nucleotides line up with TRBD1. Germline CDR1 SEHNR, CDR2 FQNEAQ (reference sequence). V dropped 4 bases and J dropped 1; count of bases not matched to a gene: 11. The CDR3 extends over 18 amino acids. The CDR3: CASSWPIRDRVSYNEQFF. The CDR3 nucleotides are TGTGCCAGCAGCTGGCCTATCCGGGACAGGGTATCCTACAATGAGCAGTTCTTC.

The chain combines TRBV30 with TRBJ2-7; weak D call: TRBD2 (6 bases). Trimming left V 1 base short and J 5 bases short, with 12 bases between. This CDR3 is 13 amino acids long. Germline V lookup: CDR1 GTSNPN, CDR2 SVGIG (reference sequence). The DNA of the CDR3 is TGTGCCTGGAGTGCCGGGGGTGTCCACGAGCAGTACTTC. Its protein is CAWSAGGVHEQYF.

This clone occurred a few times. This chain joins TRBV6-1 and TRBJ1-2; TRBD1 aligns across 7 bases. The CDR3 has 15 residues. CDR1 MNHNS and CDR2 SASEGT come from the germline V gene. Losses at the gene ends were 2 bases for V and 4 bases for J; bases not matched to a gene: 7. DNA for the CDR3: TGTGCCAGCAGTGAAATACCCGACAGGGCCTATGGCTACACCTTC. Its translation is CASSEIPDRAYGYTF.

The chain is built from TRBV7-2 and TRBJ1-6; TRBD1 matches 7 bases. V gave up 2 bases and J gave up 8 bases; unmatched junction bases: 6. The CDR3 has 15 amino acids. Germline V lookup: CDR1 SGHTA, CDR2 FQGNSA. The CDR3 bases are TGTGCCAGCAGCTTATTGACAGGGTACTATTCACCCCTCCACTTT. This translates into CASSLLTGYYSPLHF.

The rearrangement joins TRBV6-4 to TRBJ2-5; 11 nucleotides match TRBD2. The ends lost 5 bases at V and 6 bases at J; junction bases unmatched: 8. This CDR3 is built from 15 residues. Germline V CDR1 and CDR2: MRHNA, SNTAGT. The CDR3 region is CASSPTSGDVQTQYF. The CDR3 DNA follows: TGTGCCAGCAGTCCGACTAGCGGGGACGTGCAGACCCAGTACTTC.

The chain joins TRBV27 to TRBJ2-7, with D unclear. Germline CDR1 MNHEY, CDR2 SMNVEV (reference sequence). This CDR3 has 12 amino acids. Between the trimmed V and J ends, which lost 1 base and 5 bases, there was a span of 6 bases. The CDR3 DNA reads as TGTGCCAGCAGTTTATTCGGTAACGAGCAGTACTTC. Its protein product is CASSLFGNEQYF.